What follows are 3 T cell receptor beta chains derived from one specimen sequenced in a study of blood T cells in healthy people across ages. With a J-beta primer mix and a sample-barcoded 5' primer, a second PCR ran 7 to 11 cycles. TCRdb re-called the 5' RACE reads with MiXCR, one entry per CDR3 protein. The table shows roughly 800,000 distinct CDR3 sequences, with under 40% occurring only once. Sequenced input: blood. The receptors originated from a young man in good health.

The table lists this clonotype with a count of one. CDR3 sequence (DNA): TGTGCCAGCAGCGCTTGGGGGGCGCGAGGCTACACCTTC. Its translation is CASSAWGARGYTF. J is TRBJ1-2 and V is TRBV12-3 or TRBV12-4; perhaps TRBD1 as D (6 bases). The CDR3 consists of 13 residues. V lost 6 bases and J lost 8, with 16 bases in between.

This clonotype was counted ten times or more. The genes are TRBV20-1 and TRBJ1-1, with D possibly matching TRBD1 (5 bases). Germline loops: CDR1 DFQATT, CDR2 SNEGSKA (reference sequence). The CDR3 is made up of 14 amino acids. V lost 6 bases, J lost 0 bases, and 14 bases lay in between. The CDR3 DNA sequence: TGCAGTGCAACCAGACAGTTAATGAACACTGAAGCTTTCTTT. It yields the protein CSATRQLMNTEAFF.

Notes on this clonotype: Germline is not matched at one junction end, which may reflect a read error. V is TRBV25-1 and J is TRBJ2-1, with 8 positions matching TRBD2. The germline gives CDR1 MGHDK, CDR2 SYGVNS. The CDR3 has 15 amino acids. The CDR3 protein is CASSEYSGGANGQFF. As DNA, the CDR3 is TGTGCCAGCAGTGAATATTCCGGGGGGGCCAATGGGCAGTTCTTC.